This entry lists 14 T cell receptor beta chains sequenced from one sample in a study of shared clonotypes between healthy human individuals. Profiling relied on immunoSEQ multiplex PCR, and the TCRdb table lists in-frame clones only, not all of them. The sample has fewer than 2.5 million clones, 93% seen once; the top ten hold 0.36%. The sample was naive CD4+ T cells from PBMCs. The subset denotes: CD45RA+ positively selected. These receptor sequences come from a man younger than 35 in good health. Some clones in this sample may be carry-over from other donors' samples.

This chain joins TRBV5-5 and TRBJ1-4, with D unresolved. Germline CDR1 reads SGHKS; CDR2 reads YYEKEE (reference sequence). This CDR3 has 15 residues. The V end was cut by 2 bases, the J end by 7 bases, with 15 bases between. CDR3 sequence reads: CASSLVAGKIEKLFF. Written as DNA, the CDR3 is TGTGCCAGCAGCTTAGTCGCGGGAAAAATTGAAAAACTGTTTTTT.

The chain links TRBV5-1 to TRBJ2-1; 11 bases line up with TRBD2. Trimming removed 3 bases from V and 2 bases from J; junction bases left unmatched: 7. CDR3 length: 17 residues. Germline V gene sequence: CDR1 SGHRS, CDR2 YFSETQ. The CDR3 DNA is TGCGCCAGCAGCTCCATAATAGCGGGAGGGCCCTACAATGAGCAGTTCTTC. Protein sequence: CASSSIIAGGPYNEQFF.

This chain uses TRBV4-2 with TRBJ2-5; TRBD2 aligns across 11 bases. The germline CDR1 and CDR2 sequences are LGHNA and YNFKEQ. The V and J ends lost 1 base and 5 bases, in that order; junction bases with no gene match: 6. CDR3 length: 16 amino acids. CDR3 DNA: TGTGCCAGCAGCCAAGGGACTAGCGGGTTCGGGGAGACCCAGTACTTC. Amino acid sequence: CASSQGTSGFGETQYF.

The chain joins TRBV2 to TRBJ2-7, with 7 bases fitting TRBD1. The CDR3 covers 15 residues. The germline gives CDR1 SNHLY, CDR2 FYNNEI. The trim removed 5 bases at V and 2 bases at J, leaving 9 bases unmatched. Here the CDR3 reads CASSPHLDRTYEQYF. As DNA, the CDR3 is TGTGCCAGCAGTCCCCATTTGGACAGGACCTACGAGCAGTACTTC.

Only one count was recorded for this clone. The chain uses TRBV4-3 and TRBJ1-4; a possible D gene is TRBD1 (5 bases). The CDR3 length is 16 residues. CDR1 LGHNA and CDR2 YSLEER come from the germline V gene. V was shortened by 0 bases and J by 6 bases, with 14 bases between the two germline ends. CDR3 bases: TGCGCCAGCAGCCAAGACCCCACCGGGGCTTATGAAAAACTGTTTTTT. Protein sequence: CASSQDPTGAYEKLFF.

DNA for the CDR3: TGTGCCAGCAGCCTCCGGGACAGAGAAACCTACGAGCAGTACTTC. It encodes CASSLRDRETYEQYF. J is TRBJ2-7 and V is TRBV9; 7 bases are shared with TRBD1. Per germline, CDR1 SGDLS and CDR2 YYNGEE. J was trimmed by 2 bases and V by 4 bases; bases with no gene match: 9. The length of the CDR3 is 15 residues.

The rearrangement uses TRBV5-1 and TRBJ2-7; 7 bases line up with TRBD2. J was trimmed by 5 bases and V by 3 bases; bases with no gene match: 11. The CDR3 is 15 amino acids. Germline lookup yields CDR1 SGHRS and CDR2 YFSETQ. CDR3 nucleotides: TGCGCCAGCAGCTACGGAATCGCGGGAGCTGACGAGCAGTACTTC. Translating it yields CASSYGIAGADEQYF.

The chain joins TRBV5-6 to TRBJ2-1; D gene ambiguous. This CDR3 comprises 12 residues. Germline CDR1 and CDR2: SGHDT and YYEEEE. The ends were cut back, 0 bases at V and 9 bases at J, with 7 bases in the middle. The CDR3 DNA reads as TGTGCCAGCAGCTTGGCCCTGGGTGAGCAGTTCTTC. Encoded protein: CASSLALGEQFF.

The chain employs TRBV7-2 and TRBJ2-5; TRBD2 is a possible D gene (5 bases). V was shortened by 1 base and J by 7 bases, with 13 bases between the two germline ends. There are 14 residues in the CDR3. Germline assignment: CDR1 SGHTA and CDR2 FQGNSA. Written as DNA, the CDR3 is TGTGCCAGCAGCTTAGGGAGCGGCCCAGGGACCCAGTACTTC. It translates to CASSLGSGPGTQYF.

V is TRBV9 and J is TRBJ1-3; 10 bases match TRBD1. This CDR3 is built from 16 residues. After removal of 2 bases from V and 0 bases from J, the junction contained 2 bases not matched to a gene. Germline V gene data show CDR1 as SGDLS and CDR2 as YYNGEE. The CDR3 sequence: CASSVTGGFSGNTIYF. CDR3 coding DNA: TGTGCCAGCAGCGTGACAGGGGGCTTCTCTGGAAACACCATATATTTT. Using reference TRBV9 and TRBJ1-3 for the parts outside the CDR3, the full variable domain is DSGVTQTPKHLITATGQRVTLRCSPRSGDLSVYWYQQSLDQGLQFLIQYYNGEERAKGNILERFSAQQFPDLHSELNLSSLELGDSALYFCASSVTGGFSGNTIYFGEGSWLTVV.

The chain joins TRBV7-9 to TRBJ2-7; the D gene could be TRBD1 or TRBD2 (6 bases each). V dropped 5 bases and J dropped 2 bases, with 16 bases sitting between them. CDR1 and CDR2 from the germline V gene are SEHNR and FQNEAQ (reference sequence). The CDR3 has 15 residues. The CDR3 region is CASSPLGGTTYEQYF. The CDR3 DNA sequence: TGTGCCAGCAGCCCTCTGGGCGGGACAACCTACGAGCAGTACTTC.

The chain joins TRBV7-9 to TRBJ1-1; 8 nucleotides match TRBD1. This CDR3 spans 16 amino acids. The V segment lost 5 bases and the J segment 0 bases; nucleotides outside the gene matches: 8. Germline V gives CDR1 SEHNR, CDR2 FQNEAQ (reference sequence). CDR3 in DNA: TGTGCCAGCAGCCTCGGACAGGGCACCCTGAACACTGAAGCTTTCTTT. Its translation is CASSLGQGTLNTEAFF. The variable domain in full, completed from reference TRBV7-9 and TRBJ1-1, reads DTGVSQNPRHKITKRGQNVTFRCDPISEHNRLYWYRQTLGQGPEFLTYFQNEAQLEKSRLLSDRFSAERPKGSFSTLEIQRTEQGDSAMYLCASSLGQGTLNTEAFFGQGTRLTVV.

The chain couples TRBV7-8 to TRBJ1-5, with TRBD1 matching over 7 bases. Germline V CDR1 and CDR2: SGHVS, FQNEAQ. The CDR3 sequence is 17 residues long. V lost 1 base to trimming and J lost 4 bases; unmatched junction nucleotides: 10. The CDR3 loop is CASSLVWQGDENQPQHF. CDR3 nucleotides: TGTGCCAGCAGCTTAGTTTGGCAGGGGGACGAAAATCAGCCCCAGCATTTT.

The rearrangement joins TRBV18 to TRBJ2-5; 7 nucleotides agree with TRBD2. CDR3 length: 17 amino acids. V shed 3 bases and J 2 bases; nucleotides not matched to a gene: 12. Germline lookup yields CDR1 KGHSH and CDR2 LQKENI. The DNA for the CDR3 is TGTGCCAGCTCACCCCCCGCCCCTAGCGGTAATCAAGAGACCCAGTACTTC. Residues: CASSPPAPSGNQETQYF. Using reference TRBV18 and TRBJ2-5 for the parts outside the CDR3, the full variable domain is NAGVMQNPRHLVRRRGQEARLRCSPMKGHSHVYWYRQLPEEGLKFMVYLQKENIIDESGMPKERFSAEFPKEGPSILRIQQVVRGDSAAYFCASSPPAPSGNQETQYFGPGTRLLVL.